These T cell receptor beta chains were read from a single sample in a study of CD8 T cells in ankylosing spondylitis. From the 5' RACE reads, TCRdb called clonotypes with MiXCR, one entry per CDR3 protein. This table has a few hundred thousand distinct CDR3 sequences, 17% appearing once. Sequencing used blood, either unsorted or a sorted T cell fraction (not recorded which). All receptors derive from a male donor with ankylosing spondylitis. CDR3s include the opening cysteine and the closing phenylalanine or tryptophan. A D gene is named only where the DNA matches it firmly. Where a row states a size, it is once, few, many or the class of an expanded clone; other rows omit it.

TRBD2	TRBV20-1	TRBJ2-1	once	TGCAGTGCTTCCACCATCGGTCTAGCGGAGCCCTCCTACAATGAGCAGTTCTTC	CSASTIGLAEPSYNEQFF
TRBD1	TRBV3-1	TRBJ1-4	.	TGTGCCAGCAGCCAGGGACAGCTTAATGAAAAACTGTTTTTT	CASSQGQLNEKLFF
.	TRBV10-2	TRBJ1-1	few	TGCGCCAGCAGCAAGACAGGCCTAGGGGGTTTCTTT	CASSKTGLGGFF
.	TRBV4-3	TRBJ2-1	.	TGCGCCAGCAGCCAAGATTTGGCAGCCCTCTACAATGAGCAGTTCTTC	CASSQDLAALYNEQFF
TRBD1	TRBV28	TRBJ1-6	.	TGTGCCAGCAGTTTATTTGCAGGGGGCGGATCACCCCTCCACTTT	CASSLFAGGGSPLHF
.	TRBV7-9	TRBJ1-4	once	TGTGCCAGCAGCCGAGCGGGGGGCGCTAATGAAAAACTGTTTTTT	CASSRAGGANEKLFF
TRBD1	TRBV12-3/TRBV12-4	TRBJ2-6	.	TGTGCCAGCAGTGAACAGGGGGCGCCTCTCTCTGGGGCCAACGTCCTGACTTTC	CASSEQGAPLSGANVLTF
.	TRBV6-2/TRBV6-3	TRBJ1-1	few	TGTGCCAGCAGCAAAGGACGGACAGTTGGCACTGAAGCTTTCTTT	CASSKGRTVGTEAFF
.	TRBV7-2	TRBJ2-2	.	TGTGCCAGCAGACTCAACAGGGCCGGGGAGCTGTTTTTT	CASRLNRAGELFF
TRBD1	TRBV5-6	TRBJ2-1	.	TGTGCCAGCAGCGGTATCGACAGGGACAATGAGCAGTTCTTC	CASSGIDRDNEQFF
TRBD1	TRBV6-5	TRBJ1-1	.	TGTGCCAGCAGTTACTCGGACAGGGCGAACACTGAAGCTTTCTTT	CASSYSDRANTEAFF
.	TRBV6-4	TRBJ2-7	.	TGTGCCAGCAGTGGTGCCCCAGACTACGAGCAGTACTTC	CASSGAPDYEQYF
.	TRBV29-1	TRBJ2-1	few	TGCAGCGTTGAAATCGGAAACGTCCGGAGCTCCTACAATGAGCAGTTCTTC	CSVEIGNVRSSYNEQFF
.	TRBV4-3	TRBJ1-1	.	TGCGCCAGCAGCCAATTGGGGGGAACTGAAGCTTTCTTT	CASSQLGGTEAFF
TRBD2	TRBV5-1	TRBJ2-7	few	TGCGCCAGCAGCTTACTCCCTGCTGGACTAGCGGGAGCCCTCGAGCAGTACTTC	CASSLLPAGLAGALEQYF
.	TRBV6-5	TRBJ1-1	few	TGTGCCAGCAGTTACTCTGAGAGGAACACTGAAGCTTTCTTT	CASSYSERNTEAFF
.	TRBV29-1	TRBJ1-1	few	TGCAGCGTTGAAGTGAGGGGCGGGGGAGCTTTCTTT	CSVEVRGGGAFF
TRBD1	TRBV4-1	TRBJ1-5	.	TGCGCCAGCAGCCAAAGATCAACGCCCCGGACAGGGGGTGGCAATCAGCCCCAGCATTTT	CASSQRSTPRTGGGNQPQHF
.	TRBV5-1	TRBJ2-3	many	TGCGCCAGCACGTCGTCGGACACAGATACGCAGTATTTT	CASTSSDTDTQYF
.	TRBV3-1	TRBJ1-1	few	TGTGCCAGCAGCCAAGAGCCAGGGACTGAAGCTTTCTTT	CASSQEPGTEAFF
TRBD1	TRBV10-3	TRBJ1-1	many	TGTGCCATCAGTGAGTCCGGGACAGCCGAAGCTTTCTTT	CAISESGTAEAFF
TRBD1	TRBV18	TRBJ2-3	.	TGTGCCAGCTCTCTTCGGACAGGGGTTACAGATACGCAGTATTTT	CASSLRTGVTDTQYF
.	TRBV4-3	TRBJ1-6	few	TGCGCCAGCAGCCAAGTCCTGGGCAATAATTCACCCCTCCACTTT	CASSQVLGNNSPLHF
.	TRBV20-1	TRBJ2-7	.	TGCAGTGCTAGTCCCACAGCTATTATCTACGAGCAGTACTTC	CSASPTAIIYEQYF
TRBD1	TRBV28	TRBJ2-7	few	TGTGCCAGCAGGCGACGAGACAGGGCGACCTACGAGCAGTACTTC	CASRRRDRATYEQYF
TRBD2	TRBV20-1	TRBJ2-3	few	TGCAGTGCTCCGGGACTAGCGAAGGCAGATACGCAGTATTTT	CSAPGLAKADTQYF
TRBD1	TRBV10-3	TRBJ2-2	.	TGTGCCATCAGGAGGACAGGGCTGACCGGGGAGCTGTTTTTT	CAIRRTGLTGELFF
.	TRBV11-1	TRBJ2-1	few	TGTGCCAGCAGTCTTATTTTATATCGTGGCGAGCGCTCCTACAATGAGCAGTTCTTC	CASSLILYRGERSYNEQFF
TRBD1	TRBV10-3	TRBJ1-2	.	TGTGCCATAGACCCGGGACAGGGGCTCTTTGGCTACACCTTC	CAIDPGQGLFGYTF
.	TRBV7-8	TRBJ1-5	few	TGTGCCAGCAGCTTGTTAGAGGGATACAATCAGCCCCAGCATTTT	CASSLLEGYNQPQHF
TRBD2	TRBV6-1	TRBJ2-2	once	TGTGCCAGCAGCACCGCGGGACTAGCGGGGGGGCCGGACACCGGGGAGCTGTTTTTT	CASSTAGLAGGPDTGELFF
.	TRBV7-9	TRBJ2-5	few	TGTGCCAGCAGCGTGGGACGGAGGGGTCGAGAGACCCAGTACTTC	CASSVGRRGRETQYF
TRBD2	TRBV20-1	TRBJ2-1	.	TGCAGCGCAAGAGAGGGCGGGAGGAAAATCAATGAGCAGTTCTTC	CSAREGGRKINEQFF
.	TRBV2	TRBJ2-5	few	TGTGCCAGCAGTGAAGGAGGATTTTGGGGGTTTCAAGAGACCCAGTACTTC	CASSEGGFWGFQETQYF